This note documents a single T cell receptor beta chain sequence. Its antigen remains undetermined. There are no base qualities to consult, and no much larger clone falls within one base. Receptors were amplified or captured by RACE. Reads for this sample came from a NextSeq 500. Library preparation attached unique molecular identifiers to individual cDNA molecules for quantitative, reproducible TCR counting. From each blood RNA sample, both TCR alpha and TCR beta chains were sequenced. On the study's bioinformatics: The median number of TCRs per sample was over 95,000, ranging from roughly 20,000 to 700,000. The Decombinator software suite was used to annotate the V, J and CDR3 of the TCR reads. To make PS versus PT1 abundance plots, every sample was subsampled to the same number of TCRs (28,000). Expanded TCRs were defined as absent before sensitization and observed at least eight times at the 2-week time point. Using fastp at Q25 and MiXCR, TCRdb reprocessed the public reads and kept productive beta chains. Every entry covers one CDR3 protein and lists the most common genes and DNA from its rows. The V and J calls and clone size come from TCRdb's table, not from the authors' own analysis. The sample data list roughly 64,000 distinct CDR3 sequences, and approximately 10% of these were observed just once. The ten largest clones represent approximately 2.2% of the sample.

The data are from a study of human T cells and chemical hapten exposure (dated by TCRdb to the early 2020s). About the investigation overall: For sensitization, 2% DPC in acetone was applied to an approximately 2 cm by approximately 2 cm area of upper inner arm skin. Throughout the approximately 24-week study period, patients were also given weekly therapeutic DPC doses on the scalp. Patch testing was done on the upper back using Finn chambers containing 0.01% DPC, and results were scored after 6 days according to International Contact Dermatitis Research Group standards. The mostly female patient cohort included alopecia areata with under or over 50% scalp involvement, alopecia totalis and alopecia universalis. Libraries were combined into a pool for sequencing, and differences in TCR yield between samples came mainly from small differences in library volumes within the pool. The study tracked peripheral blood TCR repertoire changes in vivo during primary and secondary sensitization to the hapten diphenylcyclopropenone (DPC) in alopecia patients. Blood samples were taken from patients before sensitization (week 0) and then at 2, 6 and about 24 weeks after DPC sensitization. Blood for TCR sequencing was provided by twenty-nine alopecia patients at one to four time points (pre-sensitization, 2, 6 and 24 weeks).

Explained via the paper, the time point label denotes: patch test 3, about 24 weeks after DPC sensitization. The treatment or condition label corresponds to: therapeutic diphenylcyclopropenone sensitization with weekly scalp DPC. At each patch-test visit, blood was drawn before the patch test was applied. Eligible patients were aged 18 to 70, diagnosed with alopecia, deemed suitable for DPC therapy, and excluded if pregnant. Total RNA was isolated from unfractionated whole blood collected in Tempus Blood RNA tubes. Beyond this particular receptor, the publication reports: Expanded TCRs formed significantly more large CDR3 similarity clusters than pre-sensitization or healthy control sets, consistent with antigen-driven responses. Because all patients had alopecia, a presumed autoimmune disease, the immune response of the patients might differ from that of healthy individuals. After repeated subsampling, the strength of the expansion versus patch-test correlation and the threshold at which it became significant changed. DPC sensitization did not change the number of TCRs with a frequency above 1 in 1000, and there was no evidence of changes in global repertoire structure. The number of PT1 expanded TCRs positively correlated with patch test score, significant at thresholds 8, 16 and 32 but not 4.

CDR1 and CDR2, looked up from the germline V gene (reference sequence), are DFQATT and SNEGSKA. Between the V and J ends, shortened by 3 bases and 4 bases respectively, the junction contains 7 bases. There are 12 amino acids in the CDR3, from cysteine to phenylalanine inclusive. The read is trimmed to its CDR3 DNA, 36 bases read in frame from base 1. The V gene is TRBV20-1 and the J gene is TRBJ1-5, with the D gene too uncertain to name. The material sequenced was whole blood, taken in connection with sensitization to the hapten diphenylcyclopropenone (DPC). This TCR was sampled from a young woman with alopecia areata. Some clones in this sample may be carry-over from other donors' samples. DNA sequence: TGCAGTGCTAGTCAAGGAAATCAGCCCCAGCATTTT. It specifies CSASQGNQPQHF.